The clone carrying this TCR beta chain was seen more than once but under ten times. Individuals selected for sequencing had exhibited CD8+CD57+ cell expansion on flow cytometry. Everyone among the patients had severe acquired aplastic anemia. The study sampled blood from patients who had received no therapy. TCR beta VDJ combinations and CDR3 sequences were profiled from genomic DNA. TCRdb analysed the reads with MiXCR anew, one entry per CDR3 protein. This table has fewer than 300,000 distinct CDR3 sequences, roughly 82% appearing once. These data come from a study of CD8+CD57+ T cells in acquired aplastic anemia. From germline, CDR1 is SQVTM and CDR2 ANQGSEA. This CDR3 has 13 amino acids. V lost 3 bases to trimming and J lost 5 bases, with 13 bases between them.

The clonotype was recovered from a human donor with aplastic anemia. The sequencing input was sorted CD4+, CD8+, or CD8+CD57+ T cells (not recorded which) from PBMCs. This chain links TRBV29-1 with TRBJ1-2; D is ambiguous. The DNA for the CDR3 is TGCAGCGTTGAGGACGTGGAGATATATGGCTACACCTTC. It yields the protein CSVEDVEIYGYTF.